This TCR beta chain was obtained from a study of regulatory T cells in long-lasting Graves disease. Study-level findings and limits: TCR diversity in persistent Graves' patients was below that of newly diagnosed ones.

This clonotype appeared a few times. Its antigen is unknown. Time point: persistent/refractory GD, antithyroid drugs over 5 years with positive TRAb. PBMC RNA served as the TCR library source. Building the TCR beta libraries relied on iRepertoire HTBI primers, and CDR3 regions underwent Arm-PCR. TCRdb itself ran the multiplex PCR reads through MiXCR, one entry per CDR3 protein. The table includes 390,000 or so distinct CDR3 sequences, approximately 25% detected once. The germline CDR1 and CDR2 sequences are DFQATT and SNEGSKA (reference sequence). CDR3 length: 15 amino acids. V was trimmed by 0 bases and J by 3 bases, leaving 15 bases between them.

This receptor was obtained from a woman aged 40 to 50 with Graves disease. The chain combines TRBV20-1 with TRBJ2-7; D is possibly TRBD2 (6 bases). The sample here was peripheral blood mononuclear cells (PBMCs), taken when the disease was refractory, from a patient treated with antithyroid drugs. CDR3 residues: CSARDPRGVHYEQYF. In DNA form, the CDR3 reads TGCAGTGCTAGAGATCCTCGCGGGGTCCACTACGAGCAGTACTTC.